These 4 T cell receptor beta chains originate from one sample sequenced in a study of T cell responses to AZD1222 COVID-19 vaccine. The table came from immunoSEQ multiplex PCR; TCRdb's copy has only in-frame clones and leaves some out. The repertoire holds 150,000 to 200,000 clones, over 80% seen once, with 2.5% to 3% in the top ten. This material consisted of peripheral blood, taken on day 0 of MenACWY control vaccination. These TCRs come from an adult in good health.

This clone was recorded once. The chain carries TRBV6-2 or TRBV6-3 and TRBJ2-7; 9 positions agree with TRBD1. Germline V lookup: CDR1 MNHEY, CDR2 SVGEGT. This CDR3 is built from 15 residues. Trimming at V came to 0 bases and at J to 1 base, leaving 1 base not matched to a gene. CDR3 protein: CASSYSGTGSYEQYF. The CDR3 DNA is TGTGCCAGCAGTTACTCAGGGACAGGGTCCTACGAGCAGTACTTC.

The V gene is TRBV5-1, the J gene TRBJ1-2; TRBD1 matches 7 bases. CDR1 and CDR2 (germline): SGHRS, YFSETQ. This CDR3 has 15 amino acids. The junction had 10 bases not matched to a gene; V was cut back by 1 base and J by 7 bases. The CDR3 nucleotides are TGCGCCAGCAGCTTGAGGCCCACAGGGGTTTTTGGCTACACCTTC. Protein: CASSLRPTGVFGYTF.

The chain uses TRBV18 and TRBJ1-3; D not resolved. Germline CDR1 is KGHSH and CDR2 is LQKENI. Trimming stripped 6 bases from V and 3 bases from J, with 9 bases between. CDR3 length: 13 residues. The CDR3 DNA follows: TGTGCCAGCTCTCAACGGGATGGAAACACCATATATTTT. This encodes CASSQRDGNTIYF.

Written as DNA, the CDR3 is TGTGCCAGTACCAAAGGGGCCGTTGTCGTCCCTGGGGCCAACGTCCTGACTTTC. This sequence encodes CASTKGAVVVPGANVLTF. The genes are TRBV19 and TRBJ2-6; tentatively, D is TRBD1 (5 bases). Germline CDR1 is LNHDA and CDR2 is SQIVND (reference sequence). CDR3 size: 18 residues. Trimming removed 7 bases at V and 2 bases at J, with 21 bases between.